This note documents a single T cell receptor (beta chain) sequence. Repertoires were generated with immunoSEQ multiplex PCR, while TCRdb's copy carries only in-frame clones and drops some. The table has some 2,000,000 clones, 85% to 95% seen once. These data originate in a study of shared clonotypes between healthy human individuals. This CDR3 spans 16 amino acids. Germline CDR1 reads MDHEN; CDR2 reads SYDVKM. J lost 5 bases, V lost 6 bases, and 12 bases had no gene match. The chain combines TRBV28 with TRBJ2-1; 8 bases map to TRBD2. The source of this sequence is a man between 18 and 29 years old in good health. The sample comprised naive CD4+ T cells sorted from blood. Subset meaning: CD45RA+ positively selected. CDR3 DNA sequence: TGTGCCAGCAGCCCCTCGTGGGCGGGGGGCAACAATGAGCAGTTCTTC. It codes for CASSPSWAGGNNEQFF.